This T cell receptor beta chain was observed in a study of vaccination and CD4 T cells after COVID-19. The germline V gene encodes CDR1 DFQATT and CDR2 SNEGSKA (reference sequence). There are 13 residues in the CDR3. The ends were cut back, 5 bases at V and 3 bases at J, with 13 bases in the middle. A remark on this clonotype: Its antigen is undetermined.

Regarding time point: late sampling 161 to 241 days after vaccination in three convalescent patients. The treatment is: roughly ten-day PBMC culture with coronavirus spike peptide pools or control peptides (ViraFEST assay). Sequencing of cultured CD4+ T cell DNA used the Oncomine TCR Beta short-read assay. TCRdb re-called the PCR reads with MiXCR, one entry per CDR3 protein. The table includes more than 15,000 distinct CDR3 sequences, 50% to 65% detected once. This specimen was CD4+ T cells from blood, cultured in vitro, taken about 7 months after SARS-CoV-2 vaccination. This clonotype was sampled from a human donor who had recovered from COVID-19. The chain couples TRBV20-1 to TRBJ1-1; D unclear. The CDR3 sequence: CSAPDKLDTEAFF. CDR3 DNA sequence: TGCAGTGCTCCGGATAAGTTGGACACTGAAGCTTTCTTT.